One sample yielded the 8 T cell receptor beta chains listed below, sequenced in a study of STAT3 mutations in large granular lymphocyte leukemia. For these receptors, no antigen is known. Study results and limitations: In T-cell large granular lymphocyte leukemia, about half of patients showed multiple immunodominant subclonotypes.

TCRdb's copy holds only in-frame clones and misses some; the assay was immunoSEQ multiplex PCR. In the table there are 2,000 to 3,000 clones, roughly 30% of which are singletons. What was sequenced was PBMCs. These receptors originate from a human donor with T large granular lymphocyte leukemia. Some clones in this sample may be carry-over from other donors' samples.

This rearrangement joins TRBV30 to TRBJ1-5, with D unresolved. This CDR3 comprises 13 residues. The germline V gene encodes CDR1 GTSNPN and CDR2 SVGIG (reference sequence). V was shortened by 4 bases and J by 0 bases, with 7 bases between the two germline ends. CDR3 in amino acids: CAWKGGSNQPQHF. The CDR3 DNA reads TGTGCCTGGAAAGGCGGTAGCAATCAGCCCCAGCATTTT.

This sequence joins TRBV19 and TRBJ1-4; D not resolved. Germline V CDR1 and CDR2: LNHDA, SQIVND (reference sequence). The CDR3 covers 14 residues. Trimming took off 3 bases at V and 8 bases at J, with 13 bases between the two ends. CDR3 residues: CASSISGLPEKLFF. For the CDR3, the DNA is TGTGCCAGTAGTATCTCGGGCCTGCCGGAAAAACTGTTTTTT. The whole variable domain, filled in from reference TRBV19 and TRBJ1-4, reads DGGITQSPKYLFRKEGQNVTLSCEQNLNHDAMYWYRQDPGQGLRLIYYSQIVNDFQKGDIAEGYSVSREKKESFPLTVTSAQKNPTAFYLCASSISGLPEKLFFGSGTQLSVL.

The sample holds a few counts of this clone. The chain combines TRBV6-5 with TRBJ2-1; the D call may be TRBD1 or TRBD2 (5 bases each). Per germline, CDR1 MNHEY and CDR2 SVGAGI. V gave up 2 bases and J gave up 9 bases, with 17 bases separating them. CDR3 length equals 15 residues. The DNA of the CDR3 is TGTGCCAGCAGTTACGCGCCCCGGGGACGGGGTGAGCAGTTCTTC. It encodes CASSYAPRGRGEQFF.

This rearrangement joins TRBV28 to TRBJ2-7; 7 bases match TRBD1. V lost 5 bases, J lost 2 bases, and 6 bases stayed unmatched. Germline CDR1 reads MDHEN; CDR2 reads SYDVKM. The CDR3 has 14 amino acids. CDR3 in amino acids: CASSNRGLTYEQYF. As DNA, the CDR3 is TGTGCCAGCAGTAACAGGGGTTTAACCTACGAGCAGTACTTC. Combining the CDR3 with reference TRBV28 and TRBJ2-7 gives the whole variable domain DVKVTQSSRYLVKRTGEKVFLECVQDMDHENMFWYRQDPGLGLRLIYFSYDVKMKEKGDIPEGYSVSREKKERFSLILESASTNQTSMYLCASSNRGLTYEQYFGPGTRLTVT.

The chain combines TRBV5-4 with TRBJ2-1; D is unclear. The germline CDR1 and CDR2 sequences are SGHNT and YYREEE (reference sequence). Between the trimmed V and J ends, which lost 1 base and 8 bases, there was a span of 10 bases. This CDR3 is 13 amino acids long. The CDR3 spells CASSLTTFDEQFF. CDR3 sequence (DNA): TGTGCCAGCAGCTTGACAACTTTTGATGAGCAGTTCTTC.

The V gene is TRBV5-1, the J gene TRBJ2-7, with unresolved D. Germline values: CDR1 SGHRS, CDR2 YFSETQ. V lost 1 base and J lost 3, with 17 bases in between. The CDR3 sequence is 16 residues long. CDR3 in amino acids: CASSLSRTRSGYEQYF. The CDR3 DNA reads TGCGCCAGCAGCTTGAGTAGAACCCGGTCAGGCTACGAGCAGTACTTC.

J is TRBJ1-5 and V is TRBV7-9; D is undetermined. Per the germline V gene, CDR1 is SEHNR and CDR2 is FQNEAQ (reference sequence). The CDR3 loop spans 15 amino acids. Trimming pared 5 bases from V and 3 bases from J, leaving 14 bases between. This chain's CDR3 is CASSLGAQPNQPQHF. CDR3 nucleotide sequence: TGTGCCAGCAGCCTCGGCGCACAGCCCAATCAGCCCCAGCATTTT.

This chain connects TRBV4-3 to TRBJ1-2, with D tentatively TRBD1 (5 bases). Germline-derived CDR1 and CDR2 are LGHNA and YSLEER. The CDR3 has 15 amino acids. Trimming left V 1 base short and J 4 bases short, with 13 bases between. The CDR3 spells CASSQGAQGFYGYTF. As DNA, the CDR3 is TGCGCCAGCAGCCAAGGGGCCCAGGGCTTCTATGGCTACACCTTC.